A single sample gave rise to the 25 T cell receptor beta chains below, sequenced in a study of T cell responses to AZD1222 COVID-19 vaccine (dated by TCRdb to the early 2020s). The library was built by means of the immunoSEQ multiplex PCR assay. Sourced from immuneACCESS, this table was stored by TCRdb with only in-frame sequences that have V and J called. A share of the clones is absent; for the studies checked, an unresolved V gene accounts for under half, and the remainder has no known explanation. In all, the sample holds some 150,000 clones, and about 93% of those were seen once. The ten largest clones capture approximately 3% of the sample. In the paper's terms, the time point label means: about 28 days (+/-7) after the second vaccine dose. The sequencing used peripheral blood, collected 28 days after the second AZD1222 dose. The receptors stem from an adult who received the AZD1222 COVID-19 vaccine.

This clone has a single count. CDR3 sequence reads: CASSTKMGGFSGNTIYF. CDR3 sequence (DNA): TGTGCCAGCAGCACCAAGATGGGGGGTTTCTCTGGAAACACCATATATTTT. The rearrangement links TRBV5-4 to TRBJ1-3; D possibly corresponds to TRBD1 (5 bases). V lost 4 bases to trimming and J lost 0 bases, with 17 bases between them. The CDR3 spans 17 residues. Germline V lookup: CDR1 SGHNT, CDR2 YYREEE (reference sequence).

The V call is TRBV20-1, the J call TRBJ1-1; D not resolved. Germline V gene data show CDR1 as DFQATT and CDR2 as SNEGSKA (reference sequence). The CDR3 runs to 11 residues. Trimming removed 3 bases at V and 5 bases at J, with 7 bases between. CDR3 region: CSASKATEAFF. CDR3 coding DNA: TGCAGTGCTAGTAAGGCGACTGAAGCTTTCTTT.

This clone was detected only once. J is TRBJ2-6 and V is TRBV5-1, with D possibly TRBD1 on 6 matching bases. CDR1 and CDR2 from the germline V gene are SGHRS and YFSETQ. The CDR3 extends over 15 amino acids. V gave up 6 bases and J gave up 0 bases, with 10 bases separating them. This chain's CDR3 is CASTGQTSGANVLTF. The CDR3 DNA reads as TGCGCCAGCACCGGACAGACCTCTGGGGCCAACGTCCTGACTTTC.

The sample holds a few counts of this clone. The chain couples TRBV3-1 (or the pseudogene TRBV3-2) to TRBJ2-7; tentatively, D is TRBD1 or TRBD2 (5 bases each). Trimming took off 1 base at V and 0 bases at J, with 7 bases between the two ends. There are 14 residues in the CDR3. Germline V gives CDR1 LGHDT, CDR2 YNNKEL (reference sequence). The CDR3 DNA is TGTGCCAGCAGCCAAGGGGGGACCTCCTACGAGCAGTACTTC. It specifies CASSQGGTSYEQYF.

The chain combines TRBV7-6 with TRBJ2-7; no definite D call. This CDR3 has 13 residues. Germline V gene lookup returns CDR1 SGHVS and CDR2 FNYEAQ. The V and J ends lost 5 bases and 5 bases respectively, with 13 bases between them. The CDR3 loop is CASSPSPGNEQYF. The CDR3 coding sequence is TGTGCCAGCAGCCCCTCCCCTGGAAACGAGCAGTACTTC.

The rearrangement links TRBV6-5 to TRBJ2-7; D is uncertain. Deletions cut 6 bases from V and 7 bases from J, with 16 bases between. CDR1 is MNHEY, CDR2 SVGAGI, per germline. The CDR3 is made up of 13 amino acids. The CDR3 loop reads CASSLQRWREQYF. In DNA form, the CDR3 reads TGTGCCAGCAGCCTTCAAAGGTGGCGGGAGCAGTACTTC.

The chain joins TRBV19 to TRBJ1-4; D might be TRBD1 (5 bases). V lost 3 bases and J lost 0, with 17 bases in between. The germline gives CDR1 LNHDA, CDR2 SQIVND (reference sequence). This CDR3 spans 18 amino acids. CDR3 amino acids: CASSIHSGTITTNEKLFF. The CDR3 bases are TGTGCCAGTAGTATCCATTCCGGGACCATAACAACTAATGAAAAACTGTTTTTT.

The genes are TRBV18 and TRBJ2-5; no reliable D call. CDR1 KGHSH and CDR2 LQKENI come from the germline V gene. The CDR3 extends over 14 amino acids. V was cut by 4 bases and J by 4 bases, with 13 bases left in between. This CDR3 reads CASSLGNPGETQYF. The CDR3, as DNA: TGTGCCAGCTCACTAGGCAACCCGGGAGAGACCCAGTACTTC.

The chain combines TRBV29-1 with TRBJ1-1, with D perhaps matching TRBD1 (5 bases). Germline V CDR1 and CDR2: SQVTM, ANQGSEA. CDR3 length equals 12 residues. V gave up 6 bases and J gave up 4 bases, with 12 bases separating them. The CDR3, as DNA: TGCAGCGTCGGGACCCGCTCCACTGAAGCTTTCTTT. It codes for CSVGTRSTEAFF.

This chain links TRBV4-1 with TRBJ2-7; 8 positions agree with TRBD1. Germline CDR1 is MGHRA and CDR2 is YSYEKL. The CDR3 runs to 15 residues. V dropped 0 bases and J dropped 4; count of bases not matched to a gene: 5. In nucleotides, the CDR3 is TGCGCCAGCAGCCAAGATCAGGGGGCTGGGTACGAGCAGTACTTC. Protein sequence: CASSQDQGAGYEQYF.

The chain carries TRBV5-4 and TRBJ1-2, with D uncertain. This CDR3 has 13 amino acids. The germline V gene has CDR1 SGHNT and CDR2 YYREEE (reference sequence). Trimming shortened V by 4 bases and J by 6 bases, and 13 bases separated the two germline ends. CDR3 in DNA: TGTGCCAGCAGCATGGGCCCCAAAGATGGCTACACCTTC. The encoded protein is CASSMGPKDGYTF.

The V call is TRBV19, the J call TRBJ1-1; D is undetermined. V lost 1 base and J lost 4, with 10 bases in between. The CDR3 sequence is 14 residues long. Germline V lookup: CDR1 LNHDA, CDR2 SQIVND (reference sequence). CDR3 nucleotides: TGTGCCAGTAGTATAGGGACGGCAGTCACTGAAGCTTTCTTT. Its translation is CASSIGTAVTEAFF.

V and J are TRBV4-1 and TRBJ2-1, with TRBD2 matching over 11 bases. The V segment lost 0 bases and the J segment 0 bases; nucleotides outside the gene matches: 7. Germline CDR1 is MGHRA and CDR2 is YSYEKL. CDR3 length: 19 residues. CDR3 coding DNA: TGCGCCAGCAGCCAAGATCCGGGACTAGCGGAGAGCTCCTACAATGAGCAGTTCTTC. Encoded protein: CASSQDPGLAESSYNEQFF.

The chain uses TRBV11-2 and TRBJ1-3, with D unclear. This CDR3 comprises 16 residues. Germline V gene lookup returns CDR1 SGHAT and CDR2 FQNNGV. V dropped 4 bases and J dropped 0 bases, with 13 bases sitting between them. The CDR3 DNA is TGTGCCAGCAGCTCCGGCGGGCTTGGCTCTGGAAACACCATATATTTT. Amino acids: CASSSGGLGSGNTIYF.

V is TRBV11-2 and J is TRBJ1-2; D remains ambiguous. Per germline, CDR1 SGHAT and CDR2 FQNNGV. The CDR3 is 14 residues long. With 2 bases removed from V and 5 bases from J, the gap between germline ends came to 12 bases. The CDR3 nucleotides read TGTGCCAGCAGCTTACAATCCCGGCAGTATGGCTACACCTTC. It specifies CASSLQSRQYGYTF. Supplemented by reference TRBV11-2 and TRBJ1-2, the full variable domain reads EAGVAQSPRYKIIEKRQSVAFWCNPISGHATLYWYQQILGQGPKLLIQFQNNGVVDDSQLPKDRFSAERLKGVDSTLKIQPAKLEDSAVYLCASSLQSRQYGYTFGSGTRLTVV.

The V call is TRBV7-9, the J call TRBJ2-1; 7 bases agree with TRBD2. The V gene end was trimmed by 0 bases and the J gene end by 7 bases; junction bases not matched to a gene: 6. The germline gives CDR1 SEHNR, CDR2 FQNEAQ (reference sequence). This CDR3 has 15 residues. The CDR3 is CASSLAGGNSNEQFF. In nucleotides, the CDR3 is TGTGCCAGCAGCTTAGCGGGAGGGAACAGTAATGAGCAGTTCTTC.

This chain uses TRBV3-1 (or the pseudogene TRBV3-2) with TRBJ2-5, with D tentatively TRBD1 (6 bases). The length of the CDR3 is 17 residues. The germline V gene encodes CDR1 LGHDT and CDR2 YNNKEL (reference sequence). Trimming stripped 4 bases from V and 5 bases from J, with 23 bases between. The CDR3 region has the DNA TGTGCCAGCAGCCTCACTCCGGGGCTGGGGGCCTCGGAGACCCAGTACTTC. Translated, it gives CASSLTPGLGASETQYF.

The chain employs TRBV29-1 and TRBJ2-1; D is possibly TRBD1 (5 bases). The V gene lost 1 base and the J gene lost 0 bases, with 10 bases spanning the gap. CDR3 length: 15 residues. Looked up from germline, CDR1 is SQVTM and CDR2 is ANQGSEA. The CDR3 reads CSVEGKGFSYNEQFF. CDR3 sequence (DNA): TGCAGCGTTGAAGGAAAGGGGTTCTCCTACAATGAGCAGTTCTTC.

The chain employs TRBV6-1 and TRBJ2-7; TRBD1 matches 7 bases. The CDR3 extends over 13 amino acids. Germline-derived CDR1 and CDR2 are MNHNS and SASEGT. V was clipped by 3 bases and J by 2 bases; unmatched bases: 1. The CDR3 loop is CASSDRGTYEQYF. The CDR3 DNA is TGTGCCAGCAGTGACAGGGGGACCTACGAGCAGTACTTC.

V usage is TRBV5-5 and J usage is TRBJ2-5; no reliable D call. The CDR3 runs to 15 residues. Germline CDR1 is SGHKS and CDR2 is YYEKEE (reference sequence). V was clipped by 0 bases and J by 2 bases, with 11 bases between them. CDR3 in amino acids: CASSLGPQPQETQYF. Here the CDR3 DNA reads TGTGCCAGCAGCTTGGGTCCTCAACCGCAAGAGACCCAGTACTTC.

The chain is built from TRBV5-6 and TRBJ1-1; D not certain. Germline V gives CDR1 SGHDT, CDR2 YYEEEE. The CDR3 is 13 amino acids. Between the trimmed V and J ends, which lost 0 bases and 8 bases, there was a span of 11 bases. The CDR3 DNA sequence: TGTGCCAGCAGCTTGGAAAGGGCGTCGGAAGCTTTCTTT. The encoded protein is CASSLERASEAFF.

This clone was seen a single time. The chain recombines TRBV3-1 (or the pseudogene TRBV3-2) with TRBJ2-1; no reliable D call. Germline CDR1 is LGHDT and CDR2 is YNNKEL (reference sequence). With 2 bases removed from V and 4 bases from J, the gap between germline ends came to 12 bases. The CDR3 is 15 amino acids. In nucleotides, the CDR3 is TGTGCCAGCAGCCAAAGGTCCCCTGCTTACAATGAGCAGTTCTTC. Translation gives CASSQRSPAYNEQFF.

This clone was detected a few times. This rearrangement joins TRBV5-8 to TRBJ2-7; 8 positions agree with TRBD1. CDR3 length equals 12 residues. The germline V gene encodes CDR1 SGHTS and CDR2 YDEGEE. After removal of 4 bases from V and 6 bases from J, the junction contained 3 bases not matched to a gene. CDR3: CASSPTGAEQYF. The CDR3, as DNA: TGTGCCAGCAGCCCGACAGGGGCCGAGCAGTACTTC.

This rearrangement joins TRBV7-2 to TRBJ2-1; 8 nucleotides agree with TRBD2. The CDR3 covers 16 residues. The V gene's germline CDR1 is SGHTA and CDR2 FQGNSA. V was clipped by 1 base and J by 3 bases; unmatched bases: 5. The CDR3 DNA reads TGTGCCAGCAGCTTAGTGGTAGCGGGGCTCTACAATGAGCAGTTCTTC. Amino acids: CASSLVVAGLYNEQFF.

The chain employs TRBV5-1 and TRBJ1-4; possibly TRBD1 for D (5 bases). The CDR3 loop spans 15 amino acids. Trimming took off 4 bases at V and 5 bases at J, with 15 bases between the two ends. Per germline, CDR1 SGHRS and CDR2 YFSETQ. The CDR3 sequence is CASSLTGLSNEKLFF. Here the CDR3 DNA reads TGCGCCAGCAGCCTAACAGGTCTATCAAATGAAAAACTGTTTTTT. Full variable domain (remainder filled in from reference TRBV5-1 and TRBJ1-4): KAGVTQTPRYLIKTRGQQVTLSCSPISGHRSVSWYQQTPGQGLQFLFEYFSETQRNKGNFPGRFSGRQFSNSRSEMNVSTLELGDSALYLCASSLTGLSNEKLFFGSGTQLSVL.